This T cell receptor (beta chain) derives from a study of blood T cell repertoires in COVID-19 (dated by TCRdb to the early 2020s). Notes on the research overall: Samples from collaborators originated in the United States, Italy and Spain and spanned both the acute and convalescent phases of COVID-19. A de-identified subject ID, COVID-19 status, age in years and sex were almost always included in the sample metadata. The dataset comprised deeply sampled blood TCRbeta repertoires from subjects exposed to, actively infected with, or recovered from COVID-19. The material from the prospective study consisted of cDNA or gDNA derived from T cells, B-cell-depleted T cells, or PBMCs. Where HLA class I and class II types were available, the types were taken from metadata supplied by the sample provider, not from assay-based typing. Samples were obtained from the ongoing ImmuneRACE study (first 160 participants) and from 1,254 subjects provided by 6 global collaborators. The repertoires were released in a freely available public database meant as a resource for research on the immune response to SARS-CoV-2.

Each collaborating institution followed its own protocols to collect whole blood in K2EDTA tubes. For TCRbeta analysis, collaborators shipped samples as frozen whole blood, isolated PBMCs, or DNA extracted from either of those sample types. Based on the germline V gene, the CDR1 and CDR2 sequences are MNHEY and SVGAGI. V is shortened by 5 bases, J by 9 bases, and the region joining them spans 17 bases. The CDR3, cysteine through phenylalanine, is 14 amino acids long. Left in the record is the CDR3 DNA by itself, 42 bases read in frame from the first base. With regard to this clone: Its antigen is still unknown. No clone much larger than this one lies a single base away; base qualities are absent.

TCRbeta CDR3 regions were amplified from genomic DNA by means of the immunoSEQ Assay, a bias-controlled multiplex PCR. In the paper's pipeline: Within the assay, amplification of reference gene primers was used to estimate how many nucleated cells each sample contained. To quantify the absolute abundance of each unique TCRbeta CDR3 rearrangement, sequence reads were collapsed and filtered. For each sample, productive Simpson clonality was calculated by taking the square root of Simpson's diversity index across productive rearrangements. In TCRdb, the immuneACCESS table is reduced to in-frame sequences with V and J assigned. These tables do not hold every clone; where another copy was compared, an unresolved V gene accounts for under half, and the others remain unexplained. V, J and clone size derive from that table, while D and trimming were established from the DNA sequence. This sample lists around 200,000 clones; around nine tenths were detected once. The top ten clonotypes cover under 2% of the sample.

Points the paper makes about the study in general: The quantity of clinical and demographic metadata differed by source and by participant and was supplied without curation.

This TCR was sampled from a man between 18 and 35 years old with active or convalescent COVID-19. Sequenced: peripheral blood. The chain employs TRBV6-5 and TRBJ2-1; TRBD2 could be the D gene, as 6 bases match. CDR3 protein: CASSRWDSNSEQFF. The nucleotide sequence reads as follows: TGTGCCAGCAGTAGGTGGGACTCAAATTCTGAGCAGTTCTTC.